This T cell receptor beta chain emerged from a study of CD8+ T cells in alopecia areata. Whole-study context: Twice daily, treated patients received 5 to 10 mg of oral tofacitinib.

Germline-derived CDR1 and CDR2 are SQVTM and ANQGSEA. The V end lost 4 bases, the J end lost 3 bases, and 13 bases lay between the germline ends. The CDR3 consists of 13 residues. Treatment here: oral pan-JAK inhibitor, 5-10 mg twice daily. cDNA serving as the sequencing template came from extracted, reverse transcribed RNA. Clones were sequenced by immunoSEQ multiplex PCR, and TCRdb holds only the in-frame ones, with some missing. The table includes some 150,000 clones, about 86% detected once. There are a few counts of this clone. Its target is not known. Regarding the study as a whole: Researchers say the link of baseline CD8+ expansion to response remains uncertain, with one nonresponder. Clonality in lesional scalp, especially alopecia totalis/universalis, exceeded that of normal scalp.

The rearrangement joins TRBV29-1 to TRBJ2-7; D unresolved. The receptor's source is a human donor with alopecia areata. This specimen consisted of CD8+ T cells sorted from blood, obtained at week 4, from a patient treated with tofacitinib. CDR3 in amino acids: CSVVYPVYYEQYF. In DNA form, the CDR3 reads TGCAGCGTTGTTTACCCGGTCTACTACGAGCAGTACTTC.